These 6 T cell receptor beta chains originate from one sample sequenced in a study of beta chain features in type 1 diabetes (dated by TCRdb to the late 2010s). Library creation used the immunoSEQ multiplex PCR assay. All of the isolated RNA was reverse transcribed with the High Capacity cDNA Reverse Transcription Kit, so expressed TCRB transcripts were sequenced. Imported from immuneACCESS, the table was reduced by TCRdb to in-frame sequences with V and J called. These copies leave out some clones; in studies compared against another copy, an unresolved V gene accounts for under half, and the cause of the remainder is not known. This sample lists about 260,000 clones; 55% to 70% were detected once. The ten biggest clones cover 0.053% of the sample. The sequenced sample was naive CD4+ T cells from blood. The cell subset or site label for this specimen denotes: true naive CD4+ T cells. The source of these receptors is a man between 25 and 39 years old in good health.

This clone came up once. The chain employs TRBV29-1 and TRBJ2-1, with unresolved D. The germline CDR1 and CDR2 sequences are SQVTM and ANQGSEA. V lost 5 bases and J 0 bases, leaving 14 bases between the germline ends. The CDR3 is 15 amino acids. In nucleotides, the CDR3 is TGCAGCGTTCTTACGGGCCCGAGCTCCTACAATGAGCAGTTCTTC. It yields the protein CSVLTGPSSYNEQFF.

This chain links TRBV20-1 with TRBJ2-7; a weak D match, TRBD2 (6 bases). The V end lost 6 bases, the J end lost 10 bases, and 7 bases lay between the germline ends. This CDR3 contains 8 residues. Germline CDR1 reads DFQATT; CDR2 reads SNEGSKA (reference sequence). CDR3 DNA: TGCAGTGCGGAGGGACAGTACTTC. It yields the protein CSAEGQYF.

The chain is built from TRBV7-2 and TRBJ2-1; TRBD2 agrees at 8 bases. The CDR3 is 15 amino acids. Germline CDR1 and CDR2: SGHTA and FQGNSA. Trimming removed 0 bases from V and 6 bases from J; junction bases left unmatched: 4. CDR3 region: CASSLASGVGNEQFF. Here the CDR3 DNA reads TGTGCCAGCAGCTTAGCTAGCGGGGTCGGCAATGAGCAGTTCTTC.

This clone was seen more than once but under ten times. The chain carries TRBV28 and TRBJ2-1; 8 bases are a match to TRBD2. Trimming at V came to 6 bases and at J to 9 bases, leaving 13 bases not matched to a gene. The V gene's germline CDR1 is MDHEN and CDR2 SYDVKM. The CDR3 has 15 residues. The CDR3 DNA reads TGTGCCAGCAGCTCAGCGGGAGAAGGCGTCAGTGAGCAGTTCTTC. Translating gives CASSSAGEGVSEQFF.

The chain has TRBV2 and TRBJ2-1; no firm D call. This CDR3 spans 13 amino acids. V gave up 1 base and J gave up 10 bases, with 11 bases separating them. In germline, CDR1 is SNHLY, CDR2 FYNNEI. This chain's CDR3 is CASSEEGPVEQFF. The CDR3, as DNA: TGTGCCAGCAGTGAAGAGGGTCCGGTGGAGCAGTTCTTC.

With respect to this clone: The same CDR3 also results from other DNA sequences found in this sample. The J gene is TRBJ2-5, the V gene TRBV18; a weak D match, TRBD2 (6 bases). Trimming shortened V by 3 bases and J by 2 bases, and 10 bases separated the two germline ends. The germline V gene has CDR1 KGHSH and CDR2 LQKENI. The CDR3 is made up of 14 amino acids. The CDR3 spells CASSPRGSQETQYF. The CDR3, as DNA: TGTGCCAGCTCACCGCGGGGTTCACAAGAGACCCAGTACTTC.